Each of the 5 T cell receptor beta chains below was sequenced from the same sample in a study of shared clonotypes between healthy human individuals. The assay was immunoSEQ multiplex PCR, and TCRdb's table has in-frame clones only and misses some. The repertoire has roughly 2.4 million clones, approximately 96% of them found once; the top ten carry roughly 0.13%. Sequencing used naive CD4+ T cells sorted from blood. Specified subset: CD45RA+ positively selected. The receptors shown here come from a man aged 18 to 29 in good health.

The chain joins TRBV6-5 to TRBJ2-3; tentatively, D is TRBD1 or TRBD2 (6 bases each). In germline, CDR1 is MNHEY, CDR2 SVGAGI. Trimming shortened V by 5 bases and J by 6 bases, and 18 bases separated the two germline ends. The CDR3 extends over 15 amino acids. This CDR3 is CASSRLGGESDTQYF. In nucleotides, the CDR3 is TGTGCCAGCAGTCGCCTGGGGGGCGAGTCGGATACGCAGTATTTT.

This chain joins TRBV5-4 and TRBJ2-5; 7 bases map to TRBD2. Germline CDR1 reads SGHNT; CDR2 reads YYREEE (reference sequence). The V gene end was trimmed by 4 bases and the J gene end by 1 base; junction bases not matched to a gene: 4. The CDR3 spans 14 residues. The CDR3 sequence: CASSKGLTQETQYF. The DNA for the CDR3 is TGTGCCAGCAGCAAGGGACTAACCCAAGAGACCCAGTACTTC.

The CDR3 DNA sequence: TGTGCCAGCAGTGCGGACAGCCCCTCCTACGAGCAGTACTTC. Translation: CASSADSPSYEQYF. The V gene is TRBV6-5, the J gene TRBJ2-7; the D gene is possibly TRBD1 (6 bases). The CDR3 runs 14 residues. The germline V gene has CDR1 MNHEY and CDR2 SVGAGI. Trimming pared 5 bases from V and 0 bases from J, leaving 11 bases between.

This clone is a singleton in its sample. The chain is built from TRBV6-4 and TRBJ1-3, with a possible D match to TRBD1 (5 bases). The CDR3 is made up of 20 amino acids. V was clipped by 6 bases and J by 1 base, with 28 bases between them. CDR1 MRHNA and CDR2 SNTAGT come from the germline V gene. As DNA, the CDR3 is TGTGCCAGCAGGGAACCTTTCGGGGAGGGACCCAGGCCTTCTGGAAACACCATATATTTT. It specifies CASREPFGEGPRPSGNTIYF.

The V and J genes are TRBV5-6 and TRBJ2-7, with a possible D match to TRBD2 (6 bases). V lost 3 bases and J 6 bases, leaving 19 bases between the germline ends. Germline V gene lookup returns CDR1 SGHDT and CDR2 YYEEEE. CDR3 length: 15 residues. CDR3 coding DNA: TGTGCCAGCAGCTCGAGTATCTTGGGGGGTTTCGAGCAGTACTTC. As protein: CASSSSILGGFEQYF. Combining the CDR3 with reference TRBV5-6 and TRBJ2-7 gives the whole variable domain DAGVTQSPTHLIKTRGQQVTLRCSPKSGHDTVSWYQQALGQGPQFIFQYYEEEERQRGNFPDRFSGHQFPNYSSELNVNALLLGDSALYLCASSSSILGGFEQYFGPGTRLTVT.